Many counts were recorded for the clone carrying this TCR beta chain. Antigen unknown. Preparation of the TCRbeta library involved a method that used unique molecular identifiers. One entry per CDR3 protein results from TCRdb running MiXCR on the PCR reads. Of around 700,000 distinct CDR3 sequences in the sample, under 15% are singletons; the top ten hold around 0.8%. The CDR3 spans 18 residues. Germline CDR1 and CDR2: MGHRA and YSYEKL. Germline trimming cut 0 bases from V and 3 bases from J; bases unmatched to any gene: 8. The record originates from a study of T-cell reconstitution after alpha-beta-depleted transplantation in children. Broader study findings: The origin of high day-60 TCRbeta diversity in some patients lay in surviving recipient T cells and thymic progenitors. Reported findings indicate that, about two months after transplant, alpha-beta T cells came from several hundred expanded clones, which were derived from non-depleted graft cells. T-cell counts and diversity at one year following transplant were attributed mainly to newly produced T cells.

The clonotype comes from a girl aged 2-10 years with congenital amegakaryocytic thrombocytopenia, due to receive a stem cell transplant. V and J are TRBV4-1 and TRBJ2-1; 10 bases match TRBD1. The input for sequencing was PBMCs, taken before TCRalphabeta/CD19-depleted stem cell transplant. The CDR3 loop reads CASSQELIGTGDYNEQFF. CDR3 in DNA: TGCGCCAGCAGCCAAGAATTAATAGGGACAGGGGACTACAATGAGCAGTTCTTC.